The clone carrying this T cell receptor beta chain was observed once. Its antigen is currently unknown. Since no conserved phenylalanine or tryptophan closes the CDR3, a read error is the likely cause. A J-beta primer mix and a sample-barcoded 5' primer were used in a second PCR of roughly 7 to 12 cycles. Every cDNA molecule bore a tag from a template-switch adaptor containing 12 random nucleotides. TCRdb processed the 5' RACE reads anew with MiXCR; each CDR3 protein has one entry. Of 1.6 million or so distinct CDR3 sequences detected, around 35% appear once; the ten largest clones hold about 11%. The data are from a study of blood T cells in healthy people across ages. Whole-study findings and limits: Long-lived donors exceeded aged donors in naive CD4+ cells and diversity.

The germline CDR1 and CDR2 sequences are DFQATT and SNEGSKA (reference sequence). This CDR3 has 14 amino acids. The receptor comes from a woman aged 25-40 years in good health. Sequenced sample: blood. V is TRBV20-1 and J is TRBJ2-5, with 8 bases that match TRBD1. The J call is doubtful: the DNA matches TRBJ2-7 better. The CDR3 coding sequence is TGCAGTGCTAGAGATGTTGACAGGGGTGCCGAGCAGTACTGC. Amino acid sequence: CSARDVDRGAEQYC.